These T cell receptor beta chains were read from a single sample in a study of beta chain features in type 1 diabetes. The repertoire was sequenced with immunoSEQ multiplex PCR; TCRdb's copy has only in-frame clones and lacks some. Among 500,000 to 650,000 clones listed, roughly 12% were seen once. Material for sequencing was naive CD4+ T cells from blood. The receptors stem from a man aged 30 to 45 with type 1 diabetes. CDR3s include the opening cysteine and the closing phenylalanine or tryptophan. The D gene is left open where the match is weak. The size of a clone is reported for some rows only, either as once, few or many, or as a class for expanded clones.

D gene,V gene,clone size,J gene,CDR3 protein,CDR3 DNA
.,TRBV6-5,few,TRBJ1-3,CASSRSWRSGNTIYF,TGTGCCAGCAGCCGCAGTTGGCGCTCTGGAAACACCATATATTTT
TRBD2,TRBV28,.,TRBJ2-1,CASRGLAGVHSSYNEQLF,TGTGCCAGCAGGGGACTAGCGGGGGTCCACAGCTCCTACAATGAGCAGCTCTTC
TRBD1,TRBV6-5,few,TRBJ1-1,CASRGTGGNTEAFF,TGTGCCAGCAGGGGGACAGGAGGAAACACTGAAGCTTTCTTT
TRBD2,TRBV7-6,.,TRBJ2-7,CASSSRRLAGPYEQYF,TGTGCCAGCAGCTCCCGAAGGCTAGCGGGACCCTACGAGCAGTACTTC
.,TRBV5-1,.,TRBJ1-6,CASSLLAFSPLHF,TGCGCCAGCAGTCTATTGGCCTTTTCACCCCTCCACTTT
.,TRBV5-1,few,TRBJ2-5,CASSPTVLQETQYF,TGCGCCAGCAGTCCCACAGTCCTCCAAGAGACCCAGTACTTC
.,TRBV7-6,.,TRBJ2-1,CASSLSQDYEQFF,TGTGCCAGCAGCTTAAGCCAGGACTATGAGCAGTTCTTC
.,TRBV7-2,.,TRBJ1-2,CASSLGLTPYGYTF,TGTGCCAGCAGCTTAGGCCTTACACCGTATGGCTACACCTTC
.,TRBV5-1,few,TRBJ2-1,CASSSGSGGSYNEQFF,TGCGCCAGCAGTTCAGGATCAGGGGGGTCCTACAATGAGCAGTTCTTC
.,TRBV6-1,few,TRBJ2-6,CASSEALGSPGANVLTF,TGTGCCAGCAGTGAAGCGCTGGGGTCTCCTGGGGCCAACGTCCTGACTTTC
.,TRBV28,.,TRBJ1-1,CASRRGEAFF,TGTGCCAGCAGGCGGGGTGAAGCTTTCTTT
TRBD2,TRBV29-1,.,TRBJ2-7,CSVGELAGVSYEQYF,TGCAGCGTTGGGGAACTAGCGGGGGTCTCCTACGAGCAGTACTTC
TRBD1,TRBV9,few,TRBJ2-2,CASSIQQGWNTGELFF,TGTGCCAGCAGCATACAACAGGGGTGGAACACCGGGGAGCTGTTTTTT
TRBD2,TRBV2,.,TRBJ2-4,CASSVGRQNIQYF,TGTGCCAGCAGTGTCGGGAGGCAAAACATTCAGTACTTC
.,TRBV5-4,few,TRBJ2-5,CASSLGGREETQYF,TGTGCCAGCAGCTTGGGGGGGCGCGAAGAGACCCAGTACTTC
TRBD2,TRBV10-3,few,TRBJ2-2,CAISDGLAGGPNTGELFF,TGTGCCATCAGTGATGGACTAGCGGGGGGCCCGAACACCGGGGAGCTGTTTTTT
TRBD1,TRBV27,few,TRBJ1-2,CASRQGQGGGYTF,TGTGCCAGCAGACAAGGACAGGGCGGTGGCTACACCTTC
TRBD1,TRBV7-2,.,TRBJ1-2,CASSLARDRVGYTF,TGTGCCAGCAGCTTAGCGAGGGACAGGGTGGGCTACACCTTC
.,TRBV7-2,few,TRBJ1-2,CASSSGPATGYTF,TGTGCCAGCAGCTCCGGGCCTGCCACGGGCTACACCTTC
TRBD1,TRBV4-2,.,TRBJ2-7,CASSQVDRGFYEQYF,TGTGCCAGCAGCCAAGTGGACAGGGGGTTCTACGAGCAGTACTTC
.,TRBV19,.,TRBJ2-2,CASSGSATGELFF,TGTGCCAGTAGTGGGTCGGCCACCGGGGAGCTGTTTTTT
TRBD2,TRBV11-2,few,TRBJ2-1,CASSLTSGGYNEQFF,TGTGCCAGCAGCCTGACTAGCGGGGGCTACAATGAGCAGTTCTTC
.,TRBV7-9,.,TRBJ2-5,CASRPNRVKETQYF,TGTGCCAGCAGACCCAACAGAGTAAAAGAGACCCAGTACTTC
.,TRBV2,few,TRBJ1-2,CASSVDHNYGYTF,TGTGCCAGCAGTGTGGACCATAACTATGGCTACACCTTC